One sample yielded the 9 T cell receptor beta chains listed below, sequenced in a study of cytomegalovirus exposure and HLA in healthy donors. Primers included in the PCR were 60 Vbeta and 13 Jbeta primers. Clones were read by immunoSEQ multiplex PCR, and TCRdb kept only the in-frame ones, dropping some. The data contain 95,000 to 150,000 clones, 80% to 85% of them seen just once; the ten biggest clones take up 2.2%. The specimen was PBMCs. These receptors were collected from a woman in her thirties or forties in good health and CMV-seronegative.

The chain uses TRBV7-3 and TRBJ2-1; no firm D call. There are 14 residues in the CDR3. Germline CDR1 is SGHTA and CDR2 is FQGTGA. V was shortened by 5 bases and J by 1 base, with 9 bases between the two germline ends. CDR3 nucleotide sequence: TGTGCCAGCAGCCCCCAGGCTTCCTACAATGAGCAGTTCTTC. Amino acid sequence: CASSPQASYNEQFF.

The chain recombines TRBV14 with TRBJ1-1; D is ambiguous. This CDR3 region has 16 residues. V was cut by 4 bases and J by 1 base, with 16 bases left in between. Germline V gene sequence: CDR1 SGHDN, CDR2 FVKESK. CDR3 region: CASSPAGKRQNTEAFF. The DNA for the CDR3 is TGTGCCAGCAGCCCAGCGGGGAAAAGACAGAACACTGAAGCTTTCTTT.

The chain is built from TRBV7-3 and TRBJ2-1; 10 nucleotides line up with TRBD2. CDR1 is SGHTA, CDR2 FQGTGA, per germline. CDR3 length: 15 amino acids. J was trimmed by 6 bases and V by 5 bases; bases with no gene match: 7. The CDR3 bases are TGTGCCAGCAGCCCGGGACTAGCGCAAGGCAATGAGCAGTTCTTC. As protein: CASSPGLAQGNEQFF.

The chain carries TRBV6-1 and TRBJ2-1; 13 nucleotides align to TRBD2. Germline assignment: CDR1 MNHNS and CDR2 SASEGT. The CDR3 length is 15 residues. The trim removed 3 bases at V and 7 bases at J, leaving 3 bases unmatched. The CDR3 is CASSEMGLAGNEQFF. The CDR3 DNA is TGTGCCAGCAGTGAGATGGGACTAGCGGGGAATGAGCAGTTCTTC.

This chain joins TRBV11-1 and TRBJ2-3; D remains ambiguous. This CDR3 has 11 residues. CDR1 and CDR2 (germline): SGHAT, FQDESV (reference sequence). Deletions cut 3 bases from V and 5 bases from J, with 3 bases between. CDR3 coding DNA: TGTGCCAGCAGCTTTCTAGATACGCAGTATTTT. This encodes CASSFLDTQYF.

This clone was seen a few times. The chain is built from TRBV11-2 and TRBJ1-1; 7 bases match TRBD1. CDR1 is SGHAT, CDR2 FQNNGV, per germline. The CDR3 totals 15 residues. Losses at the gene ends were 6 bases for V and 0 bases for J; bases not matched to a gene: 7. Written as DNA, the CDR3 is TGTGCCAGCAGACTTGCTGGACAGGTGAACACTGAAGCTTTCTTT. Its translation is CASRLAGQVNTEAFF.

The count of this clone is one. The chain carries TRBV5-1 and TRBJ2-1, with D hard to call. V lost 2 bases to trimming and J lost 7 bases, with 13 bases between them. The CDR3 has 14 residues. CDR1 and CDR2 from the germline V gene are SGHRS and YFSETQ. The CDR3 spells CASSLGGIGNEQFF. The DNA of the CDR3 is TGCGCCAGCAGCTTAGGCGGAATCGGGAATGAGCAGTTCTTC.

This chain joins TRBV7-2 and TRBJ2-1, with 10 bases that match TRBD2. Per the germline V gene, CDR1 is SGHTA and CDR2 is FQGNSA. V lost 5 bases and J lost 4; bases outside the gene matches: 5. The CDR3 runs to 15 residues. The CDR3 sequence is CASSAKREGYNEQFF. The CDR3 coding sequence is TGTGCCAGCAGCGCTAAGCGGGAGGGATACAATGAGCAGTTCTTC.

The chain joins TRBV28 to TRBJ2-7, with 14 bases matching TRBD2. The length of the CDR3 is 17 residues. V dropped 6 bases and J dropped 4; count of bases not matched to a gene: 11. The V gene's germline CDR1 is MDHEN and CDR2 SYDVKM. The CDR3 loop reads CASRGFGTSGRSYEQYF. CDR3 bases: TGTGCCAGCAGAGGTTTCGGGACTAGCGGGAGATCATACGAGCAGTACTTC.